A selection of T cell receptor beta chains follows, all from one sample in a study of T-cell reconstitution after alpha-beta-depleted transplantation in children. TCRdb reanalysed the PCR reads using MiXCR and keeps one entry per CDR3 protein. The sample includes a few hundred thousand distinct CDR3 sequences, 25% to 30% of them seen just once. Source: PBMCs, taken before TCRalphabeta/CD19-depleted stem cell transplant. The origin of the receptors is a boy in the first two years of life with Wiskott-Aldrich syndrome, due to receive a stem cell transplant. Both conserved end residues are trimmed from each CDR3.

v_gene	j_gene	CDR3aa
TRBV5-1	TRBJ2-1	ASSLFPYNEQF
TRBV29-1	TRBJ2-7	SGRTGTHEQY
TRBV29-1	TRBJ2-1	SVVNRLRDREANEQF
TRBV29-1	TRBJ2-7	SVDPGTGSYEQY
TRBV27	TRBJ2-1	ASSPGHSGVLFSEQF
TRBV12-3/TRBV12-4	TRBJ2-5	ASLGGLAGAETQY
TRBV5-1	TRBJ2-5	ASSNGRAKETQY
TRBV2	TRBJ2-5	ASSVSGARETQY
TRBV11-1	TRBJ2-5	ASSLAHPSGGGLAGRKETQY
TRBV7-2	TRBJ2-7	ASSSGLAGDGHEQY
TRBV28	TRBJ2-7	ASSPGGDRSSYEQY
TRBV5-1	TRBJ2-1	ASSQAAGVGNEQF
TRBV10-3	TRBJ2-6	AISGTVKHSGANVLT
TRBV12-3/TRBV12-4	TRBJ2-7	ASSFRGQGNYEQY
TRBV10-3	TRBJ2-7	AISETGQGYYEQY
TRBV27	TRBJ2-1	ASSMGRSYNEQF
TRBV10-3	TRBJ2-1	AISEGDRRNEQF
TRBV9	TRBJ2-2	ASSAGLAGSTGELF
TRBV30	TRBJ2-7	AWSVHGSYEQY
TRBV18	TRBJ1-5	ASSPDRGRIEPQH
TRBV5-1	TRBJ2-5	ASSSRQGVGQETQY
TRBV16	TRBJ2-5	ASSQNREETQY
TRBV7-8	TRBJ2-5	ASSLPPGFRGETQY
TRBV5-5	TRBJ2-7	ASSEDVWKQY
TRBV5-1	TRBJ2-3	ASSLYPSSGPDSTDTQY
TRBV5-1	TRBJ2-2	ASAGLAGVSGELF
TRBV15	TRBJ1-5	ATSSPLRGAPYQPQH
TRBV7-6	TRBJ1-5	ASSLGGGGNQPQH
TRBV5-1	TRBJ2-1	ASSPLIAGEYNEQF
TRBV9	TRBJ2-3	ASGGEGTQY
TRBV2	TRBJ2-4	ASSERLAGVVGKNIQY
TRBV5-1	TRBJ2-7	ASSIRPGSSYEQY
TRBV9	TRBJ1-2	ASRGTAYGYT
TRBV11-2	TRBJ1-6	ASSLVTWSPLH
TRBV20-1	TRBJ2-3	SAREEEREPFTDTQY
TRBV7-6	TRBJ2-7	ASSLVAGVSYEQY
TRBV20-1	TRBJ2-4	SAKERDFKNIQY
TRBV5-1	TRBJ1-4	ASSLTSGQGYEKLF
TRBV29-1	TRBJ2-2	SVRFGGLGTGELF
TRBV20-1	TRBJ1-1	SASRDLNTEAF
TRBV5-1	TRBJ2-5	ASSLGERQETQY
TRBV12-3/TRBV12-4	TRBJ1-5	ASSRDRGDQPQH
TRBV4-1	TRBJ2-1	ASSQDSIRDKKF
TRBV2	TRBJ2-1	ASSGAGGLEQF
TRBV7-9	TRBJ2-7	ASSWRTSGSVEQY
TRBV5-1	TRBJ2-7	ASSPRTSGRSEQY
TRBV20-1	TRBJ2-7	SASGSFNEQY
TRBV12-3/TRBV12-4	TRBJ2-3	ASSSGVSQADTQY
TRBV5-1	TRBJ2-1	ASCDLAGVYNEQF
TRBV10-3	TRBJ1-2	AISESRQGRYGYT